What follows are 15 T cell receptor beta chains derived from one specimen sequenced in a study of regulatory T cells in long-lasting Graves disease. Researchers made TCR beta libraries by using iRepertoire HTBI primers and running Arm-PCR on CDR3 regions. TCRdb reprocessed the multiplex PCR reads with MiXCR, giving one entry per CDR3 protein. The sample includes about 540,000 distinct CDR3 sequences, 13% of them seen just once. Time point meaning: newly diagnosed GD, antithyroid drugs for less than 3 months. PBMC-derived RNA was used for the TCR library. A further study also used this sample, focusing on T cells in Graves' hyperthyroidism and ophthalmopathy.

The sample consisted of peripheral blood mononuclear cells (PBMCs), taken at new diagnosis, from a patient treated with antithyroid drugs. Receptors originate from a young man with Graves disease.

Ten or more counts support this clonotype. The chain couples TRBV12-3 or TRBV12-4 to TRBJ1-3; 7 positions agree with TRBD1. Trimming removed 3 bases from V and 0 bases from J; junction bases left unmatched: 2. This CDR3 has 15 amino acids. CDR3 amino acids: CASSLGTVSGNTIYF. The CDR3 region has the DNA TGTGCCAGCAGTTTGGGGACAGTCTCTGGAAACACCATATATTTT.

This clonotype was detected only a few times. The CDR3 sequence: CASSLLGERLGGELFF. CDR3 in DNA: TGTGCCAGCAGTTTACTGGGGGAGCGGTTGGGCGGGGAGCTGTTTTTT. The chain is built from TRBV27 and TRBJ2-2; D tentatively fits TRBD1 or TRBD2 (5 bases each). CDR3 length: 16 residues. V lost 2 bases to trimming and J lost 7 bases, with 17 bases between them. The germline CDR1 and CDR2 sequences are MNHEY and SMNVEV (reference sequence).

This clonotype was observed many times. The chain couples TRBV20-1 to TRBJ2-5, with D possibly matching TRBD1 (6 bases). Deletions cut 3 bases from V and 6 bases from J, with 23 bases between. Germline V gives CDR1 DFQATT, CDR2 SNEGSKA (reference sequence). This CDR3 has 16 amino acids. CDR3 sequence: CSASGGAGTLLKTQYF. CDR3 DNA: TGCAGTGCTAGTGGGGGCGCGGGCACTTTATTAAAGACCCAGTACTTC.

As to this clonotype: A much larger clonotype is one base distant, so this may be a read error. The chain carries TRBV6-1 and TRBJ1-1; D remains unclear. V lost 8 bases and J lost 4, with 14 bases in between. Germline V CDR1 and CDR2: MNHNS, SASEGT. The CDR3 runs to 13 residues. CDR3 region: CASLGRLITEAFF. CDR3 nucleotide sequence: TGTGCCAGCCTGGGCCGGTTGATCACTGAAGCTTTCTTT.

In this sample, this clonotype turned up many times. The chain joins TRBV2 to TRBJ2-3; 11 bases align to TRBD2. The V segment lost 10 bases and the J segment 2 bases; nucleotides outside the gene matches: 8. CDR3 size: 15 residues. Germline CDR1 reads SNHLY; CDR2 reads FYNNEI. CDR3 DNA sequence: TGTGCCATACAGGGGACTAGCGGTTCCACAGATACGCAGTATTTT. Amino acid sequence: CAIQGTSGSTDTQYF.

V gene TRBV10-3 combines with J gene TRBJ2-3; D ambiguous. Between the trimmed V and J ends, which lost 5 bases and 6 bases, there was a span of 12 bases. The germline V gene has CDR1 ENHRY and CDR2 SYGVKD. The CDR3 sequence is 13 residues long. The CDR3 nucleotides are TGTGCCATCAGTCTACACTATCTCGATACGCAGTATTTT. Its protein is CAISLHYLDTQYF.

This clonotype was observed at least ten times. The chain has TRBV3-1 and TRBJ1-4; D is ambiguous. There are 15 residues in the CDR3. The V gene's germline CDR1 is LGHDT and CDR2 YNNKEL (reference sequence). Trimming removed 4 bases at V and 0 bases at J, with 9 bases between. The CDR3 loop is CASSLRHATNEKLFF. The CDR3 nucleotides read TGTGCCAGCAGCCTTCGACATGCAACTAATGAAAAACTGTTTTTT.

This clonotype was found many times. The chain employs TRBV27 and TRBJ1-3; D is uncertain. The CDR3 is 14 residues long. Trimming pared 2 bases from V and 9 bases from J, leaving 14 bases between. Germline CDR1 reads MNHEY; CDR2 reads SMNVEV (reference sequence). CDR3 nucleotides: TGTGCCAGCAGTTTACGGGGTTTTGTTGGCACCATATATTTT. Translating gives CASSLRGFVGTIYF.

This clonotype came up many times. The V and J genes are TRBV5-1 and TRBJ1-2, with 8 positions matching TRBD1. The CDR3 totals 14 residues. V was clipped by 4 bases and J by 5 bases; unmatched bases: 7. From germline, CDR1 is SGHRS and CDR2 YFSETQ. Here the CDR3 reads CASSRAGTGYGYTF. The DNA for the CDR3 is TGCGCCAGCAGCCGAGCCGGGACAGGTTATGGCTACACCTTC.

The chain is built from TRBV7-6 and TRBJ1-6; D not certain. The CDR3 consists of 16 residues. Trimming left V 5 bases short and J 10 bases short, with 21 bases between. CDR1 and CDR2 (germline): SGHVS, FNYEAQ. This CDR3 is CASSPDLSIFGSPLHF. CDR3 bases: TGTGCCAGCAGCCCAGACTTATCTATCTTCGGATCACCCCTCCACTTT.

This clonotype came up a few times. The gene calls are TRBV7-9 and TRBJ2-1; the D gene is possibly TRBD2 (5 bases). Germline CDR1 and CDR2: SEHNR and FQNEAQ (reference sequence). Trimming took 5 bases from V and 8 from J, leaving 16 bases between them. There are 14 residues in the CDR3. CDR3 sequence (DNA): TGTGCCAGCAGCGCCTGGACTGGCCGCGATGAGCAGTTCTTC. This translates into CASSAWTGRDEQFF.

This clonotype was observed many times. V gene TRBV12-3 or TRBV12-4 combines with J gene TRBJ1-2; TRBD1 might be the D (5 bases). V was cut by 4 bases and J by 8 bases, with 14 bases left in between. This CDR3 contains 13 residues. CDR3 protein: CASSSLPGPGYTF. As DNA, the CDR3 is TGTGCCAGCAGTTCTCTCCCAGGGCCGGGCTACACCTTC.

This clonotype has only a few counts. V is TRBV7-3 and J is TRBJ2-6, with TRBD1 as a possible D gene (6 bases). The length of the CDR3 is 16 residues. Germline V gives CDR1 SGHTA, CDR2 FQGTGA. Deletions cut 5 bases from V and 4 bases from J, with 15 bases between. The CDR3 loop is CASSPRQAAGANVLTF. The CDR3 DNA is TGTGCCAGCAGCCCCAGACAGGCGGCCGGGGCCAACGTCCTGACTTTC. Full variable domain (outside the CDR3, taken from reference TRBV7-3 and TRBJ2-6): GAGVSQTPSNKVTEKGKYVELRCDPISGHTALYWYRQSLGQGPEFLIYFQGTGAADDSGLPNDRFFAVRPEGSVSTLKIQRTERGDSAVYLCASSPRQAAGANVLTFGAGSRLTVL.

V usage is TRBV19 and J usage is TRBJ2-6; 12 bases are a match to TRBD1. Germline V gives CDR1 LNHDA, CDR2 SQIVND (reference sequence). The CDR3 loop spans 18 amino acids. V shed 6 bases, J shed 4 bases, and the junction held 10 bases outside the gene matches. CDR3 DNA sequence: TGTGCCAGTAGGCCCTTCGGGACAGGGGGCGCCGGGGCCAACGTCCTGACTTTC. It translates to CASRPFGTGGAGANVLTF.

This chain's CDR3 is CASSRDPGKLFF. Here the CDR3 DNA reads TGTGCCAGCAGCCGAGATCCAGGAAAACTGTTTTTT. This rearrangement joins TRBV3-1 to TRBJ1-4; D call uncertain. The CDR3 spans 12 residues. Trimming stripped 4 bases from V and 10 bases from J, with 10 bases between. Looked up from germline, CDR1 is LGHDT and CDR2 is YNNKEL (reference sequence).